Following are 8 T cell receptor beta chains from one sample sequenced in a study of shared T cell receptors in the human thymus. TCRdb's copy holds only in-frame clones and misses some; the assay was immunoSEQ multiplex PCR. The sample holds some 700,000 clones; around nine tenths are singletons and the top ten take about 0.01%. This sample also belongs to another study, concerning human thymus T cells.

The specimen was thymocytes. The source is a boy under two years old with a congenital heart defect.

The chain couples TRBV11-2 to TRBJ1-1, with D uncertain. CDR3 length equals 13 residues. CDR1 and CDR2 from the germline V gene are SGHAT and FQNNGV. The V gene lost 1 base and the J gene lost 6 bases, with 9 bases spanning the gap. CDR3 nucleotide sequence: TGTGCCAGCAGCTTAGGGACGGGGTCTGAAGCTTTCTTT. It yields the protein CASSLGTGSEAFF. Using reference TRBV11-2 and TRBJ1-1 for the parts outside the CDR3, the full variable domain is EAGVAQSPRYKIIEKRQSVAFWCNPISGHATLYWYQQILGQGPKLLIQFQNNGVVDDSQLPKDRFSAERLKGVDSTLKIQPAKLEDSAVYLCASSLGTGSEAFFGQGTRLTVV.

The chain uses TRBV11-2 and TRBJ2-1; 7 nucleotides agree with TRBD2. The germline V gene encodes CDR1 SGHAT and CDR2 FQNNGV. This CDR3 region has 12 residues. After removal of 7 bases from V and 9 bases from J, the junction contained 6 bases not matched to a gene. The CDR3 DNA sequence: TGTGCCAGCACCTTTGGGAGGGGTGAGCAGTTCTTC. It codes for CASTFGRGEQFF.

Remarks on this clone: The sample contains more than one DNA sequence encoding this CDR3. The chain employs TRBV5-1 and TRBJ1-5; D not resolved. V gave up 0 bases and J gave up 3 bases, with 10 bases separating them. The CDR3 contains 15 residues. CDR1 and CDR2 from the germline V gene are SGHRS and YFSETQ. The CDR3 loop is CASSLGTGNNQPQHF. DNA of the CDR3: TGCGCCAGCAGCTTGGGGACGGGAAACAATCAGCCCCAGCATTTT. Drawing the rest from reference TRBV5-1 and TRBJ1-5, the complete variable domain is KAGVTQTPRYLIKTRGQQVTLSCSPISGHRSVSWYQQTPGQGLQFLFEYFSETQRNKGNFPGRFSGRQFSNSRSEMNVSTLELGDSALYLCASSLGTGNNQPQHFGDGTRLSIL.

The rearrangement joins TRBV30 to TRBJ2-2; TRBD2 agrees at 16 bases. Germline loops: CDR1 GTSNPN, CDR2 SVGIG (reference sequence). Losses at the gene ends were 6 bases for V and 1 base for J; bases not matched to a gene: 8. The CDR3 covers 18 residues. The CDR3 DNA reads TGTGCCTGCAATCCGGGACTAGCGGGAGGGAAGAACACCGGGGAGCTGTTTTTT. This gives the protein CACNPGLAGGKNTGELFF.

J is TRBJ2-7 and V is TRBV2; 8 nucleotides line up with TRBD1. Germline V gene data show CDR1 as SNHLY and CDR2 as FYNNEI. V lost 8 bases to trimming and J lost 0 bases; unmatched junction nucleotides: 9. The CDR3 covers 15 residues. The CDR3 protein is CASRFWTGNSYEQYF. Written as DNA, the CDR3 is TGTGCCAGCCGCTTCTGGACAGGGAACTCCTACGAGCAGTACTTC.

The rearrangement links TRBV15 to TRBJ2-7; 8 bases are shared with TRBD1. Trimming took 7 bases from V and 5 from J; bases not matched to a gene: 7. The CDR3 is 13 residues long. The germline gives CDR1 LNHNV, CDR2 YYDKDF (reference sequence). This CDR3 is CATNPTGVDEQYF. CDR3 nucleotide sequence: TGTGCCACCAATCCGACAGGGGTGGACGAGCAGTACTTC. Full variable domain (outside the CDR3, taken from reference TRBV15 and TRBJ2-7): DAMVIQNPRYQVTQFGKPVTLSCSQTLNHNVMYWYQQKSSQAPKLLFHYYDKDFNNEADTPDNFQSRRPNTSFCFLDIRSPGLGDTAMYLCATNPTGVDEQYFGPGTRLTVT.

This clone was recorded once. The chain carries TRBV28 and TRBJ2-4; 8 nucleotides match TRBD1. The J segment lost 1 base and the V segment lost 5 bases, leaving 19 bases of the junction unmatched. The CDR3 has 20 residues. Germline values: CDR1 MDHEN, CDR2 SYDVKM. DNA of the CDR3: TGTGCCAGCAGTCGAAGATTCGCCCCGGACAGGGAAGGCGCCAAAAACATTCAGTACTTC. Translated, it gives CASSRRFAPDREGAKNIQYF.

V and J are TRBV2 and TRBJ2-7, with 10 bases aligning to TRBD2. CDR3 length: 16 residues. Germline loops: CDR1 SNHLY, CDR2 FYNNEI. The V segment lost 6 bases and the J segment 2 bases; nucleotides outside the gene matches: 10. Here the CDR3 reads CASRLLPGLATYEQYF. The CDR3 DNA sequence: TGTGCCAGCAGGCTCCTACCGGGACTAGCGACCTACGAGCAGTACTTC.